The source of this T cell receptor beta chain is a study of blood T cell repertoires in COVID-19. Across the whole study: Donors in the United States, Italy and Spain gave samples during acute or convalescent COVID-19. Nucleic acid was either cDNA or gDNA, and it came from T cells, B-cell-depleted T cells, or PBMCs.

Clones were sequenced by immunoSEQ multiplex PCR, and TCRdb holds only the in-frame ones, with some missing. The repertoire holds about 670,000 clones, just under 90% seen once, with roughly 0.26% in the top ten. CDR1 LGHNT and CDR2 FRNRAP come from the germline V gene. The CDR3 consists of 16 residues. Losses at the gene ends were 7 bases for V and 0 bases for J; bases not matched to a gene: 9. V gene TRBV12-5 combines with J gene TRBJ2-1; TRBD1 agrees at 7 bases. The specimen was peripheral blood. This receptor was taken from a woman under 30 with acute or convalescent COVID-19. CDR3 sequence reads: CASAGKDRVSYNEQFF. Written as DNA, the CDR3 is TGTGCTAGTGCTGGGAAAGACAGGGTCTCCTACAATGAGCAGTTCTTC.